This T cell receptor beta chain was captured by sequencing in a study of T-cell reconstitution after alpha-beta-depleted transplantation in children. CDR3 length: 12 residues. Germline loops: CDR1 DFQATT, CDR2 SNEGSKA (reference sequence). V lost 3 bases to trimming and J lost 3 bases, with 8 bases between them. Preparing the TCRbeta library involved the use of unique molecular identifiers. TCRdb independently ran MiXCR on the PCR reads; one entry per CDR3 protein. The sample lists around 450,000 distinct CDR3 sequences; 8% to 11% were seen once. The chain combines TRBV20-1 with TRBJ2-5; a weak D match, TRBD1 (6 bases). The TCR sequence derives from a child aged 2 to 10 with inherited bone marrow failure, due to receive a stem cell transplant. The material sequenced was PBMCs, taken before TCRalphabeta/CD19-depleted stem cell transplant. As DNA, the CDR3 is TGCAGTGCTAGCGCAGGGGAAGAGACCCAGTACTTC. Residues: CSASAGEETQYF.